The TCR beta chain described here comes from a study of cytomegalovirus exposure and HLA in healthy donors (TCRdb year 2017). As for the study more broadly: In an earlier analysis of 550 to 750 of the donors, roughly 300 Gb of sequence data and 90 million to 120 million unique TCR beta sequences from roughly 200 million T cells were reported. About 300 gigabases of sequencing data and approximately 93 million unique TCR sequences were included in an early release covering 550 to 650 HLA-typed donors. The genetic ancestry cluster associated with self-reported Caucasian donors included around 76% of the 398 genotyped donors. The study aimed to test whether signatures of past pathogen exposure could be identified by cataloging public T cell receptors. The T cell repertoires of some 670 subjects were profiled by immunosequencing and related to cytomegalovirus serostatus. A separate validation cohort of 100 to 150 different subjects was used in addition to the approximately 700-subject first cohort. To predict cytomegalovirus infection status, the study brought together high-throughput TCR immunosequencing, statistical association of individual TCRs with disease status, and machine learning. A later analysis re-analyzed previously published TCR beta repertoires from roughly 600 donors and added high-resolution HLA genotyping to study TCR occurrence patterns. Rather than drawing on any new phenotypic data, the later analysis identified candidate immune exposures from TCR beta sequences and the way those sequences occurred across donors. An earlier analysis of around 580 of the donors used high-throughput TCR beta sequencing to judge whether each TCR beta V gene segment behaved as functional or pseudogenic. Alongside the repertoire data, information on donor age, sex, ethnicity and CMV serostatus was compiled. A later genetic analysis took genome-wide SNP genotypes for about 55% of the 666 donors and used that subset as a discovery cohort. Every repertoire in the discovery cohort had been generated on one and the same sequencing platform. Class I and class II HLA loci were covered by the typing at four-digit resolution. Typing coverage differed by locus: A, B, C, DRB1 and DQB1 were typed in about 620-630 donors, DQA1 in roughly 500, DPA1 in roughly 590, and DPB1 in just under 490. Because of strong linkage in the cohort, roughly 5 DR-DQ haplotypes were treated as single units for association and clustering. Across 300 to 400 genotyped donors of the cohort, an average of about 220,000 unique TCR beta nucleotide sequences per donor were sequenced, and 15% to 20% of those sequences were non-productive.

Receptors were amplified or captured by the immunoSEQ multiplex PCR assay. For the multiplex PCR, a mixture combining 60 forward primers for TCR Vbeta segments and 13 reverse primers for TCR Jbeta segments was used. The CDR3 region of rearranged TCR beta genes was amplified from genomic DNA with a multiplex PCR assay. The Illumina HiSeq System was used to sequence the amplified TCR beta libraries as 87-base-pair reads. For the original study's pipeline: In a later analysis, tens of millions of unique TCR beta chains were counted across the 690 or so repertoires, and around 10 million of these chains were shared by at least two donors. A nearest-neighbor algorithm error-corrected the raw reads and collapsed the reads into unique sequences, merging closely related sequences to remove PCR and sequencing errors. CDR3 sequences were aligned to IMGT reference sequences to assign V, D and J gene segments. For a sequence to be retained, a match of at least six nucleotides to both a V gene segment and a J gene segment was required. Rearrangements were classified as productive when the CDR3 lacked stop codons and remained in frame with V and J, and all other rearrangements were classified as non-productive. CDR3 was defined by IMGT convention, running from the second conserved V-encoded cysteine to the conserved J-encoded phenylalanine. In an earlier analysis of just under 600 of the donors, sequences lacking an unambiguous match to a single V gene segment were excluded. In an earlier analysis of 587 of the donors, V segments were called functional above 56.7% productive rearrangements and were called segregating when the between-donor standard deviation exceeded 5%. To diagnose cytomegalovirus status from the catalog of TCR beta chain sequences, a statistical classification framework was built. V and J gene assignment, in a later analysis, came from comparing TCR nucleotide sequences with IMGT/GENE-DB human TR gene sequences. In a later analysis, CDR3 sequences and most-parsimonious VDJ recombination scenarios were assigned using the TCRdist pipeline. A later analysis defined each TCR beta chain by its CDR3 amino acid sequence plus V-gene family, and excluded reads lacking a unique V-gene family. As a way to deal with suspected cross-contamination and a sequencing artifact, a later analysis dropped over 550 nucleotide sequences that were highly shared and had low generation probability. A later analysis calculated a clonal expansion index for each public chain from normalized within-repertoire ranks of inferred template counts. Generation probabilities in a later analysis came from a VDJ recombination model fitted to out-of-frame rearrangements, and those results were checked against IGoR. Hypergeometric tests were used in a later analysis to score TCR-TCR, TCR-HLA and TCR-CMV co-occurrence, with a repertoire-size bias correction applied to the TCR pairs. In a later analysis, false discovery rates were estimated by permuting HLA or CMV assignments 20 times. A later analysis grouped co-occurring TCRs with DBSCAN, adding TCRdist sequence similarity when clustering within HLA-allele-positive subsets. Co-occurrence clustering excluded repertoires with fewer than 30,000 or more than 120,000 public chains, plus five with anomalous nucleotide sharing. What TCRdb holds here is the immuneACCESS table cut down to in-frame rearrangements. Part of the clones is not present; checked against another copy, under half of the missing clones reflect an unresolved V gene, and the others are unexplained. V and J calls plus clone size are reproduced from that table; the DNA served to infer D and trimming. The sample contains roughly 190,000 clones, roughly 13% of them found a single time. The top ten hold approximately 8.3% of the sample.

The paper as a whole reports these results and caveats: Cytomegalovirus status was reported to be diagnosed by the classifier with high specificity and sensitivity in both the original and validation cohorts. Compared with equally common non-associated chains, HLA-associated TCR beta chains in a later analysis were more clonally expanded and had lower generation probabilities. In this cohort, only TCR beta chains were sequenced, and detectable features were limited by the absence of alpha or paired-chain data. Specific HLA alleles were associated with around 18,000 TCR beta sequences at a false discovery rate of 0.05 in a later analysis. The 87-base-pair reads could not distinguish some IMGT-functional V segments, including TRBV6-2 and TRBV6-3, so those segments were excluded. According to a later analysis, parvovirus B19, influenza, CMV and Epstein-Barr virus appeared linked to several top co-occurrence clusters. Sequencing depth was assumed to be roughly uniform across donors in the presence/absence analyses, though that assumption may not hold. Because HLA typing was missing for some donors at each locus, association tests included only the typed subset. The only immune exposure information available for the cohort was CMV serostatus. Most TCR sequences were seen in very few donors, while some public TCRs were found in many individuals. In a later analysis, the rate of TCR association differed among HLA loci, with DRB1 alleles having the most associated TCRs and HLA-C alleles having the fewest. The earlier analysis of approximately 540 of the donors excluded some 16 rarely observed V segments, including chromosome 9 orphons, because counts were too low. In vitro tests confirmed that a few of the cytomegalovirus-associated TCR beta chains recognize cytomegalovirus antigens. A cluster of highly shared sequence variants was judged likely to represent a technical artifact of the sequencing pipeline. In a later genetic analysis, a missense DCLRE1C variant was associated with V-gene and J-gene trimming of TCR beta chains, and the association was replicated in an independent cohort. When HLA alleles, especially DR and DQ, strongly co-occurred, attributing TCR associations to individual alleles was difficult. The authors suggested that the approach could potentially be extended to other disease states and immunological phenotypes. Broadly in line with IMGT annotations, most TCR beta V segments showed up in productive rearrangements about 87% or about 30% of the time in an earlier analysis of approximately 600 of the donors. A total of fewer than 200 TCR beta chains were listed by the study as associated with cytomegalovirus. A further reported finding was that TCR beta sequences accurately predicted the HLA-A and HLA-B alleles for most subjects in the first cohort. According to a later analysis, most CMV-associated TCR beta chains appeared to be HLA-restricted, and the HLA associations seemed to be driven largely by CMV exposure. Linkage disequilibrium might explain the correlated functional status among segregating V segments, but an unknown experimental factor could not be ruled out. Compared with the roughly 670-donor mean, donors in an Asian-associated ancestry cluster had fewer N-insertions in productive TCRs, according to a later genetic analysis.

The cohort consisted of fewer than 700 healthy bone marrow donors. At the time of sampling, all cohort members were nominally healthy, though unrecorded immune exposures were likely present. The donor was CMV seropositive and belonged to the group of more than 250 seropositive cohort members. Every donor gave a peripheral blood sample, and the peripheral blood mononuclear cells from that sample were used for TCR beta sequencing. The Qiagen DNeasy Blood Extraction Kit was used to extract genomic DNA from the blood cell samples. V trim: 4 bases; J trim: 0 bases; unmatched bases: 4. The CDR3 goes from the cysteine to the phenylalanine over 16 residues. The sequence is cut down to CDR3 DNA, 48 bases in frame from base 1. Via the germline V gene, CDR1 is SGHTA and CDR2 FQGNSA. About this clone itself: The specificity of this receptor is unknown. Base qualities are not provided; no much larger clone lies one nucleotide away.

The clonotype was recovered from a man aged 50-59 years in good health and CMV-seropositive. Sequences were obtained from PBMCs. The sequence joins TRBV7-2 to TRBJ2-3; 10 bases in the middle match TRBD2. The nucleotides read TGTGCCAGCAGCTACATAGCGGGGGGTAGCACAGATACGCAGTATTTT. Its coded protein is CASSYIAGGSTDTQYF.